This T cell receptor (beta chain) is from a study of neurological immune-mediated disorders. General study findings and limits: No CDR3 amino acid sequences recurred among expanded clones across subjects, suggesting private repertoires in all groups.

5'RACE with 10-nucleotide random UMIs produced the cDNA. MiXCR, applied by TCRdb to the 5' RACE reads, yields one record per CDR3 protein. The sample carries 70,000 to 95,000 distinct CDR3 sequences, approximately 14% recorded once. This clonotype has a count of ten or more. Its specificity is not known. The germline CDR1 and CDR2 sequences are MNHEY and SVGAGI. The CDR3 spans 16 residues. V was trimmed by 8 bases and J by 1 base, leaving 18 bases between them. The chain employs TRBV6-5 and TRBJ1-3; unclear D gene. Sample: PBMCs. This clonotype was sampled from a woman between 45 and 60 years old in good health. CDR3 residues: CASRRTSGRSGNTIYF. The CDR3 DNA is TGTGCCAGCCGAAGGACCTCAGGCCGGTCTGGAAACACCATATATTTT.